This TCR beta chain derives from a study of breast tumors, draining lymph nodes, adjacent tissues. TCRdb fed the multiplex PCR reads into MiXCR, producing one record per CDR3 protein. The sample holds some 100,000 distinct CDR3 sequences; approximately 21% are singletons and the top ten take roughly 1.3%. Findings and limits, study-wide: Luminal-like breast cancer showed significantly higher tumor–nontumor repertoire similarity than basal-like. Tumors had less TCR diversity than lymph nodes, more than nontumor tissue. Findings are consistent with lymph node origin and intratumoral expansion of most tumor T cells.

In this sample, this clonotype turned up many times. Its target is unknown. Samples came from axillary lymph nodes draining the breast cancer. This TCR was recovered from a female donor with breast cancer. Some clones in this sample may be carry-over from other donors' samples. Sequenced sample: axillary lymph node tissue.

The CDR3 DNA reads TGTGCCAGCAGCCCAGGGATAGTCAATGAGCAGTTCTTC. Residues: CASSPGIVNEQFF. The J gene is TRBJ2-1, the V gene TRBV7-3, with D possibly TRBD1 on 5 matching bases. The germline gives CDR1 SGHTA, CDR2 FQGTGA. The V gene lost 5 bases and the J gene lost 6 bases, with 11 bases spanning the gap. The length of the CDR3 is 13 residues.